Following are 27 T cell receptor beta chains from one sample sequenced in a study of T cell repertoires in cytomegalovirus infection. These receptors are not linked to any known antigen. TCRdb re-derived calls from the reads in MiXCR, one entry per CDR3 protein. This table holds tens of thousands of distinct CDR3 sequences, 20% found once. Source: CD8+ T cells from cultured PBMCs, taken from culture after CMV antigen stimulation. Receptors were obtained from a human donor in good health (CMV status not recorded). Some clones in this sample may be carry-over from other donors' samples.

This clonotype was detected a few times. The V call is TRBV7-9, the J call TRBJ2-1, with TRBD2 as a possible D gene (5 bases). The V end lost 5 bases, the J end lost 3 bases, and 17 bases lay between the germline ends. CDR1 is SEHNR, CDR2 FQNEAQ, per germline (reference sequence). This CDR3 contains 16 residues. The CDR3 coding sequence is TGTGCCAGCAGCACGATCCGCGGGTTGGGCTACAATGAGCAGTTCTTC. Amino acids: CASSTIRGLGYNEQFF.

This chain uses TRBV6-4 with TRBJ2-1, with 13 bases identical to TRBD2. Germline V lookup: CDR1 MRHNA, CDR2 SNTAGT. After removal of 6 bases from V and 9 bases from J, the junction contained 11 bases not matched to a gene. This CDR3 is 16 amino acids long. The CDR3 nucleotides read TGTGCCAGCAGCCGACTAGCGGGGGGCCTAGAAGGTGAGCAGTTCTTC. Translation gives CASSRLAGGLEGEQFF.

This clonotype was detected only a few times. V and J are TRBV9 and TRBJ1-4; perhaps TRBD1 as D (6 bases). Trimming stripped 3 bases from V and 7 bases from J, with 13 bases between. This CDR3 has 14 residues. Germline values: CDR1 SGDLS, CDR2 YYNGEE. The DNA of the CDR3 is TGTGCCAGCAGCGCAGCACAGGGTGGTGAAAAACTGTTTTTT. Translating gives CASSAAQGGEKLFF.

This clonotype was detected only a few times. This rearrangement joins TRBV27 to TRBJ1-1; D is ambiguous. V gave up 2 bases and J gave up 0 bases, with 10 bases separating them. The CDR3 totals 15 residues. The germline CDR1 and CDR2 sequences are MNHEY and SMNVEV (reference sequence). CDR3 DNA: TGTGCCAGCAGTTTAACGGGGAGCATGAACACTGAAGCTTTCTTT. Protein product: CASSLTGSMNTEAFF.

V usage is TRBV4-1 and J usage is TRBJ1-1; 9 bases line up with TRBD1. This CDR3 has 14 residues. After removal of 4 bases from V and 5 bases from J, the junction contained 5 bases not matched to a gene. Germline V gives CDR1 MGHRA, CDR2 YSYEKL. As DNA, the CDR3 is TGCGCCAGCAGCCCAACAGGGGGCAAGACTGAAGCTTTCTTT. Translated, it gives CASSPTGGKTEAFF.

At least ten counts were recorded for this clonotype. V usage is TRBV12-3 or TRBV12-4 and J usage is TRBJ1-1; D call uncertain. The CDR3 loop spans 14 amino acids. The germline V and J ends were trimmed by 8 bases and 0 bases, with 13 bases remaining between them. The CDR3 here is CASGSRHLNTEAFF. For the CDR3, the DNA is TGTGCCAGCGGGAGTCGACACCTGAACACTGAAGCTTTCTTT.

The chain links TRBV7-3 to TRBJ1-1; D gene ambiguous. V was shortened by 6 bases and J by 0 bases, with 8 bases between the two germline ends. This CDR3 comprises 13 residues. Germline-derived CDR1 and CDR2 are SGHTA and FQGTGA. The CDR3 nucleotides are TGTGCCAGCAGGGAGGCAGTGAACACTGAAGCTTTCTTT. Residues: CASREAVNTEAFF.

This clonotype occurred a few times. The CDR3, as DNA: TGTGCCAGCAGCTATACCGGGACAGGGAGTGTCACCGGGGAGCTGTTTTTT. Translating it yields CASSYTGTGSVTGELFF. The chain couples TRBV7-8 to TRBJ2-2; 9 bases align to TRBD1. Germline-derived CDR1 and CDR2 are SGHVS and FQNEAQ. CDR3 length equals 17 residues. J was trimmed by 4 bases and V by 4 bases; bases with no gene match: 10.

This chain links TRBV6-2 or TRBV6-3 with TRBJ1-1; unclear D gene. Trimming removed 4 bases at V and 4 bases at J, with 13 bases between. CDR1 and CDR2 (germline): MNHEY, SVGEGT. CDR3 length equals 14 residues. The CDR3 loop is CASSFLGSLTEAFF. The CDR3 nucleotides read TGTGCCAGCAGTTTTCTAGGCAGCCTCACTGAAGCTTTCTTT.

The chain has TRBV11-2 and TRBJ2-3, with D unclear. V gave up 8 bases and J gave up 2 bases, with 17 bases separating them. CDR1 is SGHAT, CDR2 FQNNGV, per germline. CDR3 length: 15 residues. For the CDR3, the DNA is TGTGCCAGCGATCTCAGAGGACGGAACACAGATACGCAGTATTTT. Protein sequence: CASDLRGRNTDTQYF.

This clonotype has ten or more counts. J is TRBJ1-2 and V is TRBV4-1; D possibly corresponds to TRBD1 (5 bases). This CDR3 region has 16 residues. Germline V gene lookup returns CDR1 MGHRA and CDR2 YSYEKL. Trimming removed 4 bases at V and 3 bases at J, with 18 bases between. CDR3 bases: TGCGCCAGCAGCCTCCAAAAGAGCCTGGGACACTATGGCTACACCTTC. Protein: CASSLQKSLGHYGYTF.

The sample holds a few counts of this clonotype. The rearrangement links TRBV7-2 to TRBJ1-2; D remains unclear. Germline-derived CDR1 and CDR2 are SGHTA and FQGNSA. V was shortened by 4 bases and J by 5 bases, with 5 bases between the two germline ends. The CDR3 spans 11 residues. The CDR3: CASSSDYGYTF. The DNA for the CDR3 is TGTGCCAGCAGCTCTGATTATGGCTACACCTTC.

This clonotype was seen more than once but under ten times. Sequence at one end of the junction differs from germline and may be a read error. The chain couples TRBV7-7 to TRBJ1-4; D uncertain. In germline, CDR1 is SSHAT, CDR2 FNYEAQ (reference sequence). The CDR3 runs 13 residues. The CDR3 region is CASSPGPNEKLFF. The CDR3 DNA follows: TGTGCTAGCAGCCCTGGACCTAATGAAAAACTGTTTTTT.

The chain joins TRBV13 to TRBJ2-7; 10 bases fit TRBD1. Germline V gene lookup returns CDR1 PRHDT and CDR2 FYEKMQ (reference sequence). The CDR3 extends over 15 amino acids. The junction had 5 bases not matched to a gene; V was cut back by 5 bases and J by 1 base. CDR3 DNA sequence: TGTGCCAGCAGCCGCCGGGACAGGGGTTCCTACGAGCAGTACTTC. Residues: CASSRRDRGSYEQYF.

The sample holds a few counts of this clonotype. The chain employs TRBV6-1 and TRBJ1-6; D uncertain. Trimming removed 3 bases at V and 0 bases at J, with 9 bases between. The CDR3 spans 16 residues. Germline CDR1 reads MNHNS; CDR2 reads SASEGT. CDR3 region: CASSEYTRSYNSPLHF. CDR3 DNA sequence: TGTGCCAGCAGTGAGTACACCCGCTCCTATAATTCACCCCTCCACTTT.

Written as DNA, the CDR3 is TGTGCCAGTGGCCTGGAGCAGTACTTC. The encoded protein is CASGLEQYF. The V and J genes are TRBV7-2 and TRBJ2-7; D is uncertain. V shed 9 bases and J shed 7 bases, with 7 bases lying between them. The CDR3 sequence is 9 residues long. Per germline, CDR1 SGHTA and CDR2 FQGNSA.

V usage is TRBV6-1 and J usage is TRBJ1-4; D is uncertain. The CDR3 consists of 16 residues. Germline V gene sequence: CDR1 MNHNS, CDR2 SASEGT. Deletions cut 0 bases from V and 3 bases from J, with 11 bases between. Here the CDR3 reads CASSEARPLSNEKLFF. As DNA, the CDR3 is TGTGCCAGCAGTGAAGCACGACCCCTTTCTAATGAAAAACTGTTTTTT.

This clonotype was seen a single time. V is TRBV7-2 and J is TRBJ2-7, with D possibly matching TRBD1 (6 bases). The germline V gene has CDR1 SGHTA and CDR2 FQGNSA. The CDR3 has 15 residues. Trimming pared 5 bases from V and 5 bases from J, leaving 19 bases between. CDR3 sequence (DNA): TGTGCCAGCAGCAGTGCGGCGTGGGGGCTCGACGAGCAGTACTTC. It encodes CASSSAAWGLDEQYF.

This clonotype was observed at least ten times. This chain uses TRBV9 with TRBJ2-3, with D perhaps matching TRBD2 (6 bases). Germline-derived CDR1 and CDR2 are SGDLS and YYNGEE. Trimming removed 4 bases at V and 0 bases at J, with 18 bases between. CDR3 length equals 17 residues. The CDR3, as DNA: TGTGCCAGCAGCCCACAGGAGGGGTTCTTAAGCACAGATACGCAGTATTTT. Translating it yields CASSPQEGFLSTDTQYF.

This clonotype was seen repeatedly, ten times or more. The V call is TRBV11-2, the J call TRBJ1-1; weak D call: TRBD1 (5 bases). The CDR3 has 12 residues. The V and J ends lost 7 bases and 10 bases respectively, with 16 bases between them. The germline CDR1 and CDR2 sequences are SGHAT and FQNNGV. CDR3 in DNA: TGTGCCAGCACCCTTGGGGGTGCGGCAGCTTTCTTT. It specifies CASTLGGAAAFF.

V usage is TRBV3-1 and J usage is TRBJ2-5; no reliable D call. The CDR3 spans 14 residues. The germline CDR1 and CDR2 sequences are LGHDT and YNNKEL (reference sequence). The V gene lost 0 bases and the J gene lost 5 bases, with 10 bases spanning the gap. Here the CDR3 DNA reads TGTGCCAGCAGCCAAGAATGGGTCGGGGAGACCCAGTACTTC. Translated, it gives CASSQEWVGETQYF.

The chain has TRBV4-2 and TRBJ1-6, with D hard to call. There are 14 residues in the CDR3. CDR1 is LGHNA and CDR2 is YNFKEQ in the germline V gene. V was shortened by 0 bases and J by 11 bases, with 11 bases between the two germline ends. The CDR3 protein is CASSQDTGGTPLHF. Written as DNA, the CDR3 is TGTGCCAGCAGCCAAGATACGGGCGGTACACCCCTCCACTTT.

Written as DNA, the CDR3 is TGTGCCAGCAGCTTAGTTCCCGGACAGGGTAGCACTGAAGCTTTCTTT. It codes for CASSLVPGQGSTEAFF. The rearrangement links TRBV7-8 to TRBJ1-1; 8 nucleotides line up with TRBD1. Germline CDR1 reads SGHVS; CDR2 reads FQNEAQ. This CDR3 is built from 16 residues. V dropped 1 base and J dropped 4; count of bases not matched to a gene: 8.

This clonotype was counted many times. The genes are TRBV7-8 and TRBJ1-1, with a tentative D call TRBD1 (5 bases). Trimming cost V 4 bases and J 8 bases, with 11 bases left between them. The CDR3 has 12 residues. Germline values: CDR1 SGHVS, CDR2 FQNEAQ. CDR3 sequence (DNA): TGTGCCAGCAGCTCCCGACAGTACGAAGCTTTCTTT. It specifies CASSSRQYEAFF. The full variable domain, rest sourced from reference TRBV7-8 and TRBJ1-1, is GAGVSQSPRYKVAKRGQDVALRCDPISGHVSLFWYQQALGQGPEFLTYFQNEAQLDKSGLPSDRFFAERPEGSVSTLKIQRTQQEDSAVYLCASSSRQYEAFFGQGTRLTVV.

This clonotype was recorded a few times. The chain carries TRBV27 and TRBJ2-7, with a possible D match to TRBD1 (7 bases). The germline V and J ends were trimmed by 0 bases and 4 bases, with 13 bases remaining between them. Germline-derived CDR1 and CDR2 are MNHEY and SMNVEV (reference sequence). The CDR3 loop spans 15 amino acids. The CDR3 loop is CASSLSLAGGYEQYF. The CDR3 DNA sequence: TGTGCCAGCAGTTTATCCCTTGCAGGGGGGTACGAGCAGTACTTC.

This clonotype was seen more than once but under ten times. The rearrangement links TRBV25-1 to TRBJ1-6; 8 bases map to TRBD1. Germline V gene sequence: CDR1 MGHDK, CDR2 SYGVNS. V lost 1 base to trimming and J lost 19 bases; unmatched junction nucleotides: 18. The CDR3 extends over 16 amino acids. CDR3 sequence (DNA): TGTGCCAGCAGTGAATCTCCCCAAAATGCGGCAGGGGGCTATCACTTT. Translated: CASSESPQNAAGGYHF.

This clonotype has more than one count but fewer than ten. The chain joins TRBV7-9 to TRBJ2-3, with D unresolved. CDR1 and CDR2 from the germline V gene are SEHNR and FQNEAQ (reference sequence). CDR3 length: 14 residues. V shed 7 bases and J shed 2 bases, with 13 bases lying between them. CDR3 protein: CASTNGRYTDTQYF. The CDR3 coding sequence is TGTGCCAGCACAAACGGGCGATACACAGATACGCAGTATTTT. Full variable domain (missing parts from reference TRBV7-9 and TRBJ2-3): DTGVSQNPRHKITKRGQNVTFRCDPISEHNRLYWYRQTLGQGPEFLTYFQNEAQLEKSRLLSDRFSAERPKGSFSTLEIQRTEQGDSAMYLCASTNGRYTDTQYFGPGTRLTVL.